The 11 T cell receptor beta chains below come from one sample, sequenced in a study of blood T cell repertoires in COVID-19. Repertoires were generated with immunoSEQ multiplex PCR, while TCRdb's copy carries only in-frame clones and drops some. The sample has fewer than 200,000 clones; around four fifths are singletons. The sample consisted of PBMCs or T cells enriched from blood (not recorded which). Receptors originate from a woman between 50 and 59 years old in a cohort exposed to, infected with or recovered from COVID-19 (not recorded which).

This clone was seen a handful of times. CDR3 protein: CATSEGPAGRSEQFF. DNA for the CDR3: TGTGCCACCAGTGAGGGCCCCGCAGGGAGGAGTGAGCAGTTCTTC. This rearrangement joins TRBV24-1 to TRBJ2-1; a weak D match, TRBD2 (6 bases). The V end lost 4 bases, the J end lost 9 bases, and 18 bases lay between the germline ends. CDR1 and CDR2 (germline): KGHDR, SFDVKD. This CDR3 is built from 15 residues.

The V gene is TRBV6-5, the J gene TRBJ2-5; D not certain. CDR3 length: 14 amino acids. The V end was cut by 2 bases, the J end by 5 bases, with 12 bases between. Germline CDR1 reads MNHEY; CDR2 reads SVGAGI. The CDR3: CASSYRWALETQYF. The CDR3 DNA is TGTGCCAGCAGTTACCGGTGGGCATTGGAGACCCAGTACTTC.

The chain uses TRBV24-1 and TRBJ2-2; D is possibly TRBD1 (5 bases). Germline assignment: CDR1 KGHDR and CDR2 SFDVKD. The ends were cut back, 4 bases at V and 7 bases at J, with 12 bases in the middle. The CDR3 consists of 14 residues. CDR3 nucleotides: TGTGCCACCAGTGACAACCCGACAGACGGGGAGCTGTTTTTT. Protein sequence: CATSDNPTDGELFF.

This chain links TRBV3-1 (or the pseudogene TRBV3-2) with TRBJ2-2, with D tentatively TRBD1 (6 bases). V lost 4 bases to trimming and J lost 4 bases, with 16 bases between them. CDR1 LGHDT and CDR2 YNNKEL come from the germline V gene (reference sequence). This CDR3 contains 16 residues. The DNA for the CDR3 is TGTGCCAGCAGCCTCGCCCAGGGACAAGGCACCGGGGAGCTGTTTTTT. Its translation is CASSLAQGQGTGELFF.

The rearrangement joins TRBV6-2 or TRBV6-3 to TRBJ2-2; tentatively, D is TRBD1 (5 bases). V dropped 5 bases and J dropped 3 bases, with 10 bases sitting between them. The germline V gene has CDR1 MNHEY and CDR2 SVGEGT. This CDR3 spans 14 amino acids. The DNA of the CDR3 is TGTGCCAGCAGTCCGGACACCTACACCGGGGAGCTGTTTTTT. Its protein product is CASSPDTYTGELFF.

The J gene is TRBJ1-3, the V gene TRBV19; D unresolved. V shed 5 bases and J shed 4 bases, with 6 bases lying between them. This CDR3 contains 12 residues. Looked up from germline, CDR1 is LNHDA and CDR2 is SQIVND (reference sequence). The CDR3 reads CASSYGGNTIYF. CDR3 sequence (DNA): TGTGCCAGTAGTTACGGGGGAAACACCATATATTTT. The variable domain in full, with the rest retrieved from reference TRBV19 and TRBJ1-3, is DGGITQSPKYLFRKEGQNVTLSCEQNLNHDAMYWYRQDPGQGLRLIYYSQIVNDFQKGDIAEGYSVSREKKESFPLTVTSAQKNPTAFYLCASSYGGNTIYFGEGSWLTVV.

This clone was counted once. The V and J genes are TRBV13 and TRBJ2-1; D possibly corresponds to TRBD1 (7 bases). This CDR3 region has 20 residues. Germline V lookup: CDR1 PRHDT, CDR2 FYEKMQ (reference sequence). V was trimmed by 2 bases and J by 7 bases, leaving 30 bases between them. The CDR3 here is CASSLRGRHVGGTPLNEQFF. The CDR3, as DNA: TGTGCCAGCAGCTTAAGGGGGCGGCATGTAGGGGGGACGCCGCTTAATGAGCAGTTCTTC.

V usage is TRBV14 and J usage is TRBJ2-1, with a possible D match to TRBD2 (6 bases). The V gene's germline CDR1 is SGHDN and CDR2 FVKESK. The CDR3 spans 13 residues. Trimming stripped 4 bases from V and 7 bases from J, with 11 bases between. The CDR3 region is CASSRMTRNEQFF. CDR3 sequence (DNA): TGTGCCAGCAGCCGAATGACTAGGAATGAGCAGTTCTTC.

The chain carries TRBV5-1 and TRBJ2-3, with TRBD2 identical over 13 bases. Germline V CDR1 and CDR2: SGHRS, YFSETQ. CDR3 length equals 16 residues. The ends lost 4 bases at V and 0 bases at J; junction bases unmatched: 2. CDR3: CASSPGLAGSTDTQYF. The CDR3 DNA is TGCGCCAGCAGCCCGGGACTAGCGGGAAGCACAGATACGCAGTATTTT. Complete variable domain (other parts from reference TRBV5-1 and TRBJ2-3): KAGVTQTPRYLIKTRGQQVTLSCSPISGHRSVSWYQQTPGQGLQFLFEYFSETQRNKGNFPGRFSGRQFSNSRSEMNVSTLELGDSALYLCASSPGLAGSTDTQYFGPGTRLTVL.

CDR3: CAIQQGARKTQYF. For the CDR3, the DNA is TGTGCCATCCAACAGGGGGCCAGAAAGACCCAGTACTTC. The gene calls are TRBV28 and TRBJ2-5; 9 bases match TRBD1. The ends lost 10 bases at V and 6 bases at J; junction bases unmatched: 9. The CDR3 length is 13 residues. CDR1 and CDR2 (germline): MDHEN, SYDVKM.

The chain's CDR3 is CASSLGQGPYEQYF. In nucleotides, the CDR3 is TGTGCCAGCAGCTTGGGACAGGGGCCCTACGAGCAGTACTTC. The chain recombines TRBV13 with TRBJ2-7; 10 positions agree with TRBD1. V lost 3 bases to trimming and J lost 2 bases; unmatched junction nucleotides: 1. CDR3 length equals 14 residues. Germline lookup yields CDR1 PRHDT and CDR2 FYEKMQ (reference sequence). The complete variable domain, with remaining parts taken from reference TRBV13 and TRBJ2-7, reads AAGVIQSPRHLIKEKRETATLKCYPIPRHDTVYWYQQGPGQDPQFLISFYEKMQSDKGSIPDRFSAQQFSDYHSELNMSSLELGDSALYFCASSLGQGPYEQYFGPGTRLTVT.